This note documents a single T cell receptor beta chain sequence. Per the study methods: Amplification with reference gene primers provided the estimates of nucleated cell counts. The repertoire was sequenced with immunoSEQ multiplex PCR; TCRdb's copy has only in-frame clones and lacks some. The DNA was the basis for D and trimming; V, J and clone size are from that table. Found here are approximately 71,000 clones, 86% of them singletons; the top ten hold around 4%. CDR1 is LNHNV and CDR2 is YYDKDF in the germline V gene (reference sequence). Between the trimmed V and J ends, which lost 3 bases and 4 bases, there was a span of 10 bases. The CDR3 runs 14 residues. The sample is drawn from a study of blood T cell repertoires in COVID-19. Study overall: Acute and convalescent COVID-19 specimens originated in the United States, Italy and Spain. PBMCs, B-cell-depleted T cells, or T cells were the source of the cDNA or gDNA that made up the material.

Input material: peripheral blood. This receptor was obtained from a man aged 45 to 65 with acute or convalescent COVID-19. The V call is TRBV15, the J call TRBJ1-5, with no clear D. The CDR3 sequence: CATSSPEGNQPQHF. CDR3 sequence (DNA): TGTGCCACCAGCAGTCCTGAGGGTAATCAGCCCCAGCATTTT.